What follows is one T cell receptor beta chain and its context. This sample was included in a study of blood T cells in healthy people across ages. Unmatched junction bases numbered 12, after V lost 4 bases and J lost 8 bases. The CDR3 loop spans 16 amino acids. Germline-derived CDR1 and CDR2 are SGDLS and YYNGEE. The second PCR ran about 6 to 11 cycles with a sample-barcoded 5' primer and J-beta primers. TCRdb ran MiXCR on the 5' RACE reads and lists one entry per CDR3 protein. The table includes roughly 1,700,000 distinct CDR3 sequences, 28% detected once. Sequencing used blood. This chain joins TRBV9 and TRBJ2-2; 9 nucleotides align to TRBD1. The clonotype was recovered from a woman aged 25 to 39 in good health. The CDR3 protein is CASSSPGQGGLGELFF. The CDR3 bases are TGTGCCAGCAGCTCTCCGGGACAGGGAGGATTGGGGGAGCTGTTTTTT.